The clone carrying this T cell receptor (beta chain) showed up just a few times. The record originates from a study of blood T cell repertoires in COVID-19. Study in general: T cells, B-cell-depleted T cells, or PBMCs supplied cDNA or gDNA.

The CDR3 is made up of 14 amino acids. CDR1 is MDHEN and CDR2 is SYDVKM in the germline V gene. V was trimmed by 2 bases and J by 3 bases, leaving 11 bases between them. The repertoire was sequenced with immunoSEQ multiplex PCR; TCRdb's copy has only in-frame clones and lacks some. The repertoire includes hundreds of thousands of clones, 90% of them detected once, and 2% to 3% sits in the top ten. This study enrolled people aged about 18 to 100 from 24 US geographic areas. Assignments of participants to cohorts depended upon their own reported clinical history. The TCR was taken from a man aged 55 to 69 who had recovered from COVID-19. The specimen sequenced was PBMCs or T cells enriched from blood (not recorded which). The gene calls are TRBV28 and TRBJ2-7; D is undetermined. The CDR3 loop is CASSLGGLYYEQYF. The CDR3 nucleotides are TGTGCCAGCAGTTTAGGCGGATTATACTACGAGCAGTACTTC. Full variable domain (remainder filled in from reference TRBV28 and TRBJ2-7): DVKVTQSSRYLVKRTGEKVFLECVQDMDHENMFWYRQDPGLGLRLIYFSYDVKMKEKGDIPEGYSVSREKKERFSLILESASTNQTSMYLCASSLGGLYYEQYFGPGTRLTVT.